This T cell receptor beta chain was sequenced for a study of cytomegalovirus exposure and HLA in healthy donors. Assay used: immunoSEQ multiplex PCR; TCRdb lists only in-frame clones, some missing. This table has tens of thousands of clones, 80% to 90% appearing once. Study results and limitations: The classifier reportedly diagnosed cytomegalovirus status with high sensitivity and specificity. Most TCR sequences were seen very rarely across donors, but some public TCRs occurred in many. Associated with cytomegalovirus, according to the listing, were some 180 TCR beta chains.

The donors were part of the approximately 120-subject validation cohort, which stood apart from the roughly 680-subject first cohort. As for this clone: Its antigen is still unknown.

The sequencing sample was made of PBMCs. The source of this sequence is a woman aged 18-35 years in good health and CMV-seropositive.

Written as DNA, the CDR3 is TGTGCCAGCAGCCCCACCGGGACTAGCTTCCACGAGCAGTACTTC. Its translation: CASSPTGTSFHEQYF. V is TRBV13 and J is TRBJ2-7; 9 nucleotides match TRBD2. Germline CDR1 reads PRHDT; CDR2 reads FYEKMQ (reference sequence). V trimming: 5 bases; J trimming: 5 bases; junction bases outside the gene matches: 10. The length of the CDR3 is 15 residues.